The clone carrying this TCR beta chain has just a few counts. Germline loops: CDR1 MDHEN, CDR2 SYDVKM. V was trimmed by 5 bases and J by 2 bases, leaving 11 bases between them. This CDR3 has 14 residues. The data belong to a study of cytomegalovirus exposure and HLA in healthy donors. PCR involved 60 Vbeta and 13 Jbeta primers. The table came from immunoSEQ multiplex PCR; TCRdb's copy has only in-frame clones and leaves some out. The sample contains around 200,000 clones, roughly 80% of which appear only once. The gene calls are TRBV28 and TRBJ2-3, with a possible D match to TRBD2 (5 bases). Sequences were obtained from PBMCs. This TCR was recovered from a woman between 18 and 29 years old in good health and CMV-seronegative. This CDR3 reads CASSTRQHTDTQYF. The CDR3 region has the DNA TGTGCCAGCAGTACTAGGCAGCACACAGATACGCAGTATTTT.